Below, one T cell receptor (beta chain) is given with its context. Antigen: not known. The data originate from a study of T cell responses to AZD1222 COVID-19 vaccine. Findings and caveats of the study: Baseline serostatus was positive in only five to seven AZD1222 recipients. The study reported that nearly half of spike-specific TCRs target unmutated variant regions.

Clones were read by immunoSEQ multiplex PCR, and TCRdb kept only the in-frame ones, dropping some. This table holds fewer than 180,000 clones, 92% found once. V lost 4 bases and J lost 0, with 9 bases in between. This CDR3 is 14 amino acids long. The germline V gene has CDR1 MNHEY and CDR2 SMNVEV (reference sequence). This clonotype was sampled from an adult who received the AZD1222 COVID-19 vaccine. This chain connects TRBV27 to TRBJ1-1, with TRBD1 as a possible D gene (5 bases). The material was peripheral blood, obtained 28 days after the second AZD1222 dose. The CDR3 bases are TGTGCCAGCAGTTCAACGACAGTGAACACTGAAGCTTTCTTT. Translation: CASSSTTVNTEAFF.